The entry that follows covers one T cell receptor beta chain sequence. The antigen remains undetermined. The sample belongs to a study of T cell responses to AZD1222 COVID-19 vaccine. Study-level points and caveats: Recipients of two AZD1222 doses showed rising Spike-specific TCR breadth and depth. Clonal diversity was possibly underestimated; the donors were predominantly white British and more often female. Only 5 or 6 people who got AZD1222 tested seropositive at baseline. Nearly half of unique spike-specific TCRs reportedly avoided B.1.351 and B.1.1.7 mutated regions.

Sequencing was performed with immunoSEQ multiplex PCR; in TCRdb, only in-frame clones are kept and a portion is missing. The sample has around 130,000 clones, more than 85% seen once. The origin of this receptor is an adult who received the AZD1222 COVID-19 vaccine. The input for sequencing was peripheral blood, taken 28 days after the second AZD1222 dose.

The chain's CDR3 is CASRPTSGGSHNEQFF. CDR3 nucleotide sequence: TGTGCCAGCAGACCCACTAGCGGGGGATCGCACAATGAGCAGTTCTTC. This chain joins TRBV11-2 and TRBJ2-1, with 11 bases lining up with TRBD2. V was pared by 6 bases and J by 5 bases, with 9 bases of the junction left unmatched. Germline V gene sequence: CDR1 SGHAT, CDR2 FQNNGV. The CDR3 is made up of 16 amino acids. Filled out from reference TRBV11-2 and TRBJ2-1, the complete variable domain reads EAGVAQSPRYKIIEKRQSVAFWCNPISGHATLYWYQQILGQGPKLLIQFQNNGVVDDSQLPKDRFSAERLKGVDSTLKIQPAKLEDSAVYLCASRPTSGGSHNEQFFGPGTRLTVL.